The following is a T cell receptor beta chain sequence with its context. Its cognate antigen is unknown. The sample originates from a study of T cell clonotyping in hematopoietic cell transplantation. From germline, CDR1 is GTSNPN and CDR2 SVGIG (reference sequence). Trimming left V 4 bases short and J 0 bases short, with 9 bases between. The CDR3 has 13 amino acids. Broader study findings: Higher Inverse Simpson Index values in graft donor and pretransplant recipient predicted broader posttransplant TCR diversity. CD4 and CD8 repertoire contributions could not be separated without sorting. Recipient TCR diversity dropped after transplant; expanded clonotypes rose from day 30 to 180. Few recipient clonotypes overlapped donors; over 95% were de novo at given depth.

The data were produced by immunoSEQ multiplex PCR, yet TCRdb's version contains in-frame clones alone and is incomplete. The sample has over 10,000 clones, about four fifths seen once. This TCR was sampled from a female patient aged 35 to 55 who had an allogeneic stem cell transplant from a related donor, so T cells may come from the graft donor. Some clones in this sample may be carry-over from other donors' samples. This specimen was PBMCs, taken 100 days after allogeneic stem cell transplant. The chain recombines TRBV30 with TRBJ1-1; possibly TRBD1 for D (6 bases). This CDR3 is CAWTGHMNTEAFF. The CDR3 DNA is TGTGCCTGGACGGGACACATGAACACTGAAGCTTTCTTT. The entire variable domain, with the rest obtained from reference TRBV30 and TRBJ1-1, is as follows: SQTIHQWPATLVQPVGSPLSLECTVEGTSNPNLYWYRQAAGRGLQLLFYSVGIGQISSEVPQNLSASRPQDRQFILSSKKLLLSDSGFYLCAWTGHMNTEAFFGQGTRLTVV.